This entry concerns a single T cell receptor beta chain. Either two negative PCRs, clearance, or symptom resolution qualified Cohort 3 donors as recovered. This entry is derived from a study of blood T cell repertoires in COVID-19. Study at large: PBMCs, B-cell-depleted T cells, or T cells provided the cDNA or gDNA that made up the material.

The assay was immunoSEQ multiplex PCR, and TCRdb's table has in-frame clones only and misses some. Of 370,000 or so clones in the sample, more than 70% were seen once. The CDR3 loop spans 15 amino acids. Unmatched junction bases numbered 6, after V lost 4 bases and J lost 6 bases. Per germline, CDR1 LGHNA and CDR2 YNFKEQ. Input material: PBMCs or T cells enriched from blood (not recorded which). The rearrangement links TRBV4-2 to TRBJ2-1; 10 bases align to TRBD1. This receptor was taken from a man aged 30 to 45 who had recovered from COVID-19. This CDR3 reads CASSPAGTGVNEQFF. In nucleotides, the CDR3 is TGTGCCAGCAGCCCCGCCGGGACAGGGGTCAATGAGCAGTTCTTC.